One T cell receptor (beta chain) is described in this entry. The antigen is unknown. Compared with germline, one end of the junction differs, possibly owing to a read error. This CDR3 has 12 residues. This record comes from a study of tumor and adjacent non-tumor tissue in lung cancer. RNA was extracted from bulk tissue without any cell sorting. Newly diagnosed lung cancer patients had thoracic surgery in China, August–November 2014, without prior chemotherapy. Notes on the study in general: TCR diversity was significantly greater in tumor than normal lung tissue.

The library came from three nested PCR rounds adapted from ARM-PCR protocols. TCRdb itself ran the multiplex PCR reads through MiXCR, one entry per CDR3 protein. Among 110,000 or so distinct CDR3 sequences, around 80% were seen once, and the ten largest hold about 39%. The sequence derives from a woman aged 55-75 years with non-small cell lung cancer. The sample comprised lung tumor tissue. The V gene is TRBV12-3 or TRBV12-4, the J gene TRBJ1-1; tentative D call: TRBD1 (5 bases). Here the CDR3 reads CGSSTGNTEAFF. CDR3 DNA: TGTGGCAGCAGCACAGGAAACACTGAAGCTTTCTTT.